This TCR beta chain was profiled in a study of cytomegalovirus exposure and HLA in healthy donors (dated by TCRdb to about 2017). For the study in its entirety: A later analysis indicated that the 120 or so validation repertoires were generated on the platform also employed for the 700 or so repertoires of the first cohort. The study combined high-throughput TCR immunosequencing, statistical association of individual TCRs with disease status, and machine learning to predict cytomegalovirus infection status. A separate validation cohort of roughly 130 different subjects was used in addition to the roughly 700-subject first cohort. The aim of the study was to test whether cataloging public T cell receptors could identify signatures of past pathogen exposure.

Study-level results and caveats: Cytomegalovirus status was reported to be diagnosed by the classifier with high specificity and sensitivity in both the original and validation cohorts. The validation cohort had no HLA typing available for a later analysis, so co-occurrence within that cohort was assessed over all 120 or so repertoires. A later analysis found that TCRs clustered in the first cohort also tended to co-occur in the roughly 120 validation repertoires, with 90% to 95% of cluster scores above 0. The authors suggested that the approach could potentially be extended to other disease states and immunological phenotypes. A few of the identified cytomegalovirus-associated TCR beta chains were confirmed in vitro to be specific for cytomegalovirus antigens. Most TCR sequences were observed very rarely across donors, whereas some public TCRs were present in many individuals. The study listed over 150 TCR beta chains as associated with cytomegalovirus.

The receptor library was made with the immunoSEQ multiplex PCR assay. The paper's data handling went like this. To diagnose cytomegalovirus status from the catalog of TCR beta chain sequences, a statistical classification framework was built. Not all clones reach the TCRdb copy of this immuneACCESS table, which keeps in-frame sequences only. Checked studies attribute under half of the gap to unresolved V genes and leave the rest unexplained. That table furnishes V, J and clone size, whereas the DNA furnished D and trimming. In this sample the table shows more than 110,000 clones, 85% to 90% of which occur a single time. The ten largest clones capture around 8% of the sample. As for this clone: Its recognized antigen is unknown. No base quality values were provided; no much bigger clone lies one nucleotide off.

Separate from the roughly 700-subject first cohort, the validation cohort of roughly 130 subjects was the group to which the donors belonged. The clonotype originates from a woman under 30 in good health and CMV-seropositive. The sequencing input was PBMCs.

In nucleotides, the sequence is TGTGCCAGCAGTGTTTCAGGGACTGGCACTGAAGCTTTCTTT. The resulting protein is CASSVSGTGTEAFF. This chain joins TRBV6-1 to TRBJ1-1; the D gene is perhaps TRBD1, on 5 matching bases. Its CDR3 holds 14 amino acids, cysteine through phenylalanine. Only CDR3 DNA remains: 42 bases, in frame from the first base. For CDR1 and CDR2, the germline V gene lists MNHNS and SASEGT. V lost 4 bases and J lost 4 bases; the stretch between them is 13 bases long.